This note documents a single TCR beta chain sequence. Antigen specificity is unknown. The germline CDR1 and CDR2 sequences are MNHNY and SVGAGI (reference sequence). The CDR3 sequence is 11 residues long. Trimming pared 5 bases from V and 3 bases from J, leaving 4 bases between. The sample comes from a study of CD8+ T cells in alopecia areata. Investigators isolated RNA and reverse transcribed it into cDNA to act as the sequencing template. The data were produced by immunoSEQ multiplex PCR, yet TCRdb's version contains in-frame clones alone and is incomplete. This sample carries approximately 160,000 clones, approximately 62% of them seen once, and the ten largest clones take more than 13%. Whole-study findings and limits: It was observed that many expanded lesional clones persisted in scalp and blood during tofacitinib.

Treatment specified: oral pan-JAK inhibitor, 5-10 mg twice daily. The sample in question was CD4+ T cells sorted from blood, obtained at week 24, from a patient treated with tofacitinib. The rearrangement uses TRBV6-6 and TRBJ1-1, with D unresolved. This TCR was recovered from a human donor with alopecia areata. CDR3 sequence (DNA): TGTGCCAGCAGTAAAGACACTGAAGCTTTCTTT. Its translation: CASSKDTEAFF.